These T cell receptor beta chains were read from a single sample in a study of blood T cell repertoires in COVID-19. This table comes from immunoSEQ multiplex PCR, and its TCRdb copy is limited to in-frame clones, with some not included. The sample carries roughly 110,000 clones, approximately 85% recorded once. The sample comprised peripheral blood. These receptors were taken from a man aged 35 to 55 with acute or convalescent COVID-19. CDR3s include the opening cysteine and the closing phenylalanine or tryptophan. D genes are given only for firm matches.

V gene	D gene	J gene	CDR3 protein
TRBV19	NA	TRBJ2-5	CASSPYGSNTFSETQYF
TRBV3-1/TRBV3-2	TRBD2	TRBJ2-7	CASSQGPAGGREQYF
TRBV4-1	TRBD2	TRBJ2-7	CASSPRAGGPYEQYF
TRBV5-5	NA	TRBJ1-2	CASSLKTATNYGYTF
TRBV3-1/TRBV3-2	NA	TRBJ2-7	CASSQGPGSYEQYF
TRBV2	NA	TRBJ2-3	CASSAGRGTDTQYF
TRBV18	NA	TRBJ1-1	CASSGEVDTEAFF
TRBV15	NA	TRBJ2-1	CATSRDRDSSYNEQFF
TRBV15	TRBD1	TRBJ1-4	CATSPWDREKLFF
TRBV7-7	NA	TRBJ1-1	CASSSDMNTEAFF
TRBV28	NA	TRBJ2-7	CASSFSPGRVTYF
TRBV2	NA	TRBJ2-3	CASSDIGHDTDTQYF
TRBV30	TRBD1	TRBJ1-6	CAWSQRTGSLYNSPLHF
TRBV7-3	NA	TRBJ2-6	CASSPRITAGASSSGANVLTF
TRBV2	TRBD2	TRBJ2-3	CASRGGSDTQYF
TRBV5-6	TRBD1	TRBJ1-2	CASSLGRDRGYTF
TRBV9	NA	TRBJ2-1	CASSVGPRGYNEQFF
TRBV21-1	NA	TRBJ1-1	CASSPSEGRANNTEAFF
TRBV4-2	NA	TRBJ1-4	CASSQDRGGVDEKLFF
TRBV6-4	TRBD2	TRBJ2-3	CASSDGASGADTQYF
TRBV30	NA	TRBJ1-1	CAWSVIFGSGTEAFF
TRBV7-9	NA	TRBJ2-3	CASSRDISPSTDTQYF
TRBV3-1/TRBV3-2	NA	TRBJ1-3	CASSAQGSSGNTIYF
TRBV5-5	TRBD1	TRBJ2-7	CASSWTGKDEQYF
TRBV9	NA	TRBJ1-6	CASSVGPGDSPLHF
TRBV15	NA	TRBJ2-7	CATSRDRSYEQYF
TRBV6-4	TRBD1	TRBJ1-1	CASTDRGRGDTEAFF
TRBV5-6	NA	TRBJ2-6	CASSLSGANVLTF
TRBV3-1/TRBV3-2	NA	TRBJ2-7	CASSENPGALEQYF
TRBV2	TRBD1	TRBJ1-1	CASSFGQGGTFF
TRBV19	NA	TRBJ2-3	CASSIISTSTDTQYF
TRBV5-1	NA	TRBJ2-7	CASSLAMGPGYEQYF
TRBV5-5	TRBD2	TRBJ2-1	CASSLLAGAYNEQFF
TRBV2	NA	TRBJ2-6	CASSEEGGSGANVLTF
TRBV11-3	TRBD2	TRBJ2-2	CASSWPAGGDTGELFF
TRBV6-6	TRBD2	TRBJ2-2	CASRTSGGSSGELFF
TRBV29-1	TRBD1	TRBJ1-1	CSAQGGEAFF
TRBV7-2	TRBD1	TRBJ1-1	CASSSGGTMNTEAFF
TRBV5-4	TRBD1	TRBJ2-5	CASRSTGGQETQYF
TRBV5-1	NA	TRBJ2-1	CASSSSGDEQFF
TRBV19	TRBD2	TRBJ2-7	CASSKIAGSSGEQYF
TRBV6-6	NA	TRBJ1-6	CASSYSGRAGSPLHF
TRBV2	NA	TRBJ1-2	CASSDTGVYGYTF
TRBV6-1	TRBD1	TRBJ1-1	CASSANKGAVSSEAFF
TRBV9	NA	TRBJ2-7	CASSPRPGSYEQYF
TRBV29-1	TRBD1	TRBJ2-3	CSVGGTGEGTDTQYF
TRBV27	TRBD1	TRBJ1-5	CASRTGGVYSNQPQHF
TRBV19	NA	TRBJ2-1	CASTGGRTTDNEQFF
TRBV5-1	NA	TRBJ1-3	CASSLDPGHISGNTIYF
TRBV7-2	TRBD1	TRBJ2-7	CASSLYDRGFYEQYF
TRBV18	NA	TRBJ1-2	CASSLDSQANYGYTF
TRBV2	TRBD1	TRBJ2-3	CAIQGESSDTQYF
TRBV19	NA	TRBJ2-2	CASSTLRPLQGNTGELFF
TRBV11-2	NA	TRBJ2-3	CASSLESWPPTDTQYF